At least ten counts were recorded for the clone carrying this TCR beta chain. Time point given: patch test 3, about 24 weeks after DPC sensitization. Described treatment: therapeutic diphenylcyclopropenone sensitization with weekly scalp DPC. The sample comes from a study of human T cells and chemical hapten exposure. Overall study: Mainly, slight library volume differences in the pool made TCR yields vary.

TCRdb reprocessed the RACE reads with MiXCR, giving one entry per CDR3 protein. The sample contains about 84,000 distinct CDR3 sequences, about 10% of which appear only once. CDR3 length: 14 amino acids. V shed 6 bases and J shed 3 bases, with 12 bases lying between them. CDR1 and CDR2 from the germline V gene are SNHLY and FYNNEI. The gene calls are TRBV2 and TRBJ1-5; a possible D gene is TRBD1 (5 bases). The sample consisted of whole blood, taken in connection with sensitization to the hapten diphenylcyclopropenone (DPC). The sequence derives from a woman between 50 and 59 years old with alopecia areata. Some clones in this sample may be carry-over from other donors' samples. The CDR3 coding sequence is TGTGCCAGCAGGGGGGTCACTCCCAATCAGCCCCAGCATTTT. The encoded protein is CASRGVTPNQPQHF.